The clone carrying this T cell receptor (beta chain) was counted only a few times. Antigen unknown. This entry belongs to a study of post-analysis software for immune sequencing data. Germline values: CDR1 ENHRY, CDR2 SYGVKD. CDR3 size: 10 residues. Trimming removed 11 bases at V and 7 bases at J, with 12 bases between. Presence of unique molecular identifiers characterized the TCR beta cDNA libraries. Using its own MiXCR run on the PCR reads, TCRdb lists one record per CDR3 protein. The table has some 800,000 distinct CDR3 sequences, roughly 46% seen once; the top ten hold 4.9%. Whole-study results and caveats: TRBV segments more frequent in patients than in controls numbered five and included TRBV5-6, TRBV5-1 and TRBV20-1. Significantly decreased normalized Chao1 diversity was recorded for multiple sclerosis patients relative to controls.

The gene calls are TRBV10-3 and TRBJ2-7, with TRBD2 as a possible D gene (7 bases). The origin of this receptor is a girl aged 10 to 17 with multiple sclerosis. The specimen sequenced was blood. CDR3 sequence: CAVGGTEQYF. CDR3 sequence (DNA): TGTGCCGTGGGGGGGACAGAGCAGTACTTC.